This passage covers 18 T cell receptor beta chains from one sample sequenced in a study of Graves' ophthalmopathy and Graves' hyperthyroidism. From RNA, the CDR3 regions of TCR beta chains were amplified and sequenced. In the first round, RT-PCR was carried out with HTBI primers, and a multiplex PCR formed the second round. TCRdb processed the multiplex PCR reads anew with MiXCR; each CDR3 protein has one entry. The sample shows approximately 37,000 distinct CDR3 sequences, about 50% of them seen only once. What was sequenced was peripheral blood. Every receptor here comes from an adult man with Graves' ophthalmopathy.

By frequency in the sample, this clonotype is medium-sized. The chain uses TRBV7-9 and TRBJ2-1; 8 bases are a match to TRBD2. CDR3 length: 15 residues. V lost 1 base to trimming and J lost 1 base; unmatched junction nucleotides: 0. Per the germline V gene, CDR1 is SEHNR and CDR2 is FQNEAQ (reference sequence). The chain's CDR3 is CASSLGLASYNEQFF. As DNA, the CDR3 is TGTGCCAGCAGCTTAGGACTAGCGTCCTACAATGAGCAGTTCTTC.

The rearrangement links TRBV27 to TRBJ1-2, with 9 bases that match TRBD1. Germline-derived CDR1 and CDR2 are MNHEY and SMNVEV (reference sequence). The CDR3 has 16 amino acids. Unmatched junction bases numbered 12, after V lost 4 bases and J lost 6 bases. The chain's CDR3 is CASSSVFRGQGNGYTF. The CDR3 region has the DNA TGTGCCAGCAGTTCAGTATTCAGAGGACAGGGGAATGGCTACACCTTC.

Worth noting for this clonotype: Because the CDR3 is missing its conserved closing phenylalanine or tryptophan, this is likely a read error. The DNA is left out, because the CDR3 cannot be placed on it with certainty; the CDR3 is given as TCRdb lists it. The chain joins TRBV10-1 to TRBJ2-7; the tabulated D call, TRBD1, remains unverified against the DNA. The CDR3 totals 13 residues, both ends included. Germline CDR1 WNHNN, CDR2 SYGVQD (reference sequence). This CDR3 is CASSESWGGMRYL.

This clonotype was seen many times. This chain connects TRBV4-2 to TRBJ1-2; 7 bases line up with TRBD1. This CDR3 comprises 13 residues. The germline gives CDR1 LGHNA, CDR2 YNFKEQ. J lost 6 bases, V lost 0 bases, and 1 base had no gene match. CDR3 DNA: TGTGCCAGCAGCCAAGATGGGACAGATGGCTACACCTTC. Amino acids: CASSQDGTDGYTF.

J is TRBJ2-1 and V is TRBV6-9; TRBD1 matches 10 bases. The CDR3 spans 15 residues. Germline V lookup: CDR1 MNHGY, CDR2 SVAAGI. The trim removed 7 bases at V and 2 bases at J, leaving 5 bases unmatched. CDR3 residues: CASKDRGAAYNEQFF. The CDR3 bases are TGTGCCAGCAAGGACAGGGGGGCGGCCTACAATGAGCAGTTCTTC.

The chain employs TRBV12-3 or TRBV12-4 and TRBJ2-2, with D possibly TRBD1 on 6 matching bases. The CDR3 runs to 11 residues. The V end was cut by 7 bases, the J end by 8 bases, with 8 bases between. CDR3: CASMGTGELFF. CDR3 nucleotide sequence: TGTGCCAGCATGGGGACAGGGGAGCTGTTTTTT.

There are many counts of this clonotype. DNA for the CDR3: TGTGCCAGCAGCCAAGGGACTGCGAGCTCCTATAATTCACCCCTCCACTTT. As protein: CASSQGTASSYNSPLHF. V is TRBV4-2 and J is TRBJ1-6; D gene ambiguous. The V gene's germline CDR1 is LGHNA and CDR2 YNFKEQ. CDR3 length: 17 residues. The V end was cut by 1 base, the J end by 0 bases, with 10 bases between.

This clonotype was counted many times. This chain connects TRBV4-3 to TRBJ1-1; 9 bases fit TRBD1. J lost 4 bases, V lost 3 bases, and 6 bases had no gene match. The CDR3 length is 15 residues. CDR1 is LGHNA, CDR2 YSLEER, per germline. The CDR3 here is CASSHDTGGSTEAFF. The CDR3 DNA reads TGCGCCAGCAGCCATGACACAGGGGGCAGCACTGAAGCTTTCTTT.

This clonotype qualifies as medium-sized. This chain uses TRBV25-1 with TRBJ2-1, with 9 bases aligning to TRBD2. J gave up 0 bases and V 6 bases, and 3 bases lay outside the gene matches. The CDR3 extends over 15 amino acids. CDR1 and CDR2 from the germline V gene are MGHDK and SYGVNS. DNA for the CDR3: TGTGCCAGCAGAGATAGCGGGAGCTCCTACAATGAGCAGTTCTTC. Translation gives CASRDSGSSYNEQFF.

Sample share makes this clonotype medium-sized. The V call is TRBV20-1, the J call TRBJ1-6; unclear D gene. V lost 0 bases and J 4 bases, leaving 7 bases between the germline ends. The CDR3 length is 14 residues. Germline V gene lookup returns CDR1 DFQATT and CDR2 SNEGSKA (reference sequence). The CDR3 sequence: CSARERYYNSPLHF. CDR3 DNA: TGCAGTGCTAGAGAAAGGTATTATAATTCACCCCTCCACTTT.

The V and J genes are TRBV14 and TRBJ1-3, with TRBD1 identical over 10 bases. The CDR3 runs 16 residues. With V trimmed by 2 bases and J by 3 bases, 4 bases remained unmatched. CDR1 is SGHDN and CDR2 is FVKESK in the germline V gene. The CDR3 region is CASSQWDRGGGNTIYF. The CDR3 nucleotides read TGTGCCAGCAGCCAATGGGACAGGGGAGGTGGAAACACCATATATTTT.

In DNA form, the CDR3 reads TGTGCCAGCAGGAACCAAATAGCGGATACGCAGTATTTT. Amino acids: CASRNQIADTQYF. The chain is built from TRBV6-6 and TRBJ2-3, with D tentatively TRBD2 (5 bases). Per germline, CDR1 MNHNY and CDR2 SVGAGI (reference sequence). The length of the CDR3 is 13 residues. V lost 6 bases, J lost 6 bases, and 13 bases lay in between.

This clonotype is medium-sized within its sample. The chain uses TRBV2 and TRBJ2-1, with D perhaps TRBD2 (5 bases). CDR1 and CDR2 (germline): SNHLY, FYNNEI. This CDR3 is 10 amino acids long. V dropped 7 bases and J dropped 9 bases, with 7 bases sitting between them. The CDR3 DNA follows: TGTGCCAGCAATGGAGGTGAGCAGTTCTTC. It is translated as CASNGGEQFF.

The CDR3 nucleotides read TGTGCCAGCAGTGAATACCGCCACACCGGGGAGCTGTTTTTT. This sequence encodes CASSEYRHTGELFF. The chain is built from TRBV25-1 and TRBJ2-2; D is unresolved. The CDR3 runs 14 residues. Germline V gene sequence: CDR1 MGHDK, CDR2 SYGVNS. V lost 0 bases, J lost 3 bases, and 5 bases lay in between.

This clonotype appeared a single time. The chain is built from TRBV5-6 and TRBJ2-1, with D maybe TRBD1 (6 bases). The CDR3 has 15 amino acids. The germline CDR1 and CDR2 sequences are SGHDT and YYEEEE. The V end lost 4 bases, the J end lost 7 bases, and 18 bases lay between the germline ends. The CDR3 sequence is CASSILDRFYNEQFF. CDR3 DNA: TGTGCCAGCAGCATATTAGACAGGTTCTATAATGAGCAGTTCTTC. The full variable domain, in which reference TRBV5-6 and TRBJ2-1 provide the parts outside the CDR3, is DAGVTQSPTHLIKTRGQQVTLRCSPKSGHDTVSWYQQALGQGPQFIFQYYEEEERQRGNFPDRFSGHQFPNYSSELNVNALLLGDSALYLCASSILDRFYNEQFFGPGTRLTVL.

This clonotype was counted ten times or more. The chain uses TRBV5-5 and TRBJ2-1, with 9 bases aligning to TRBD1. The junction had 10 bases not matched to a gene; V was cut back by 3 bases and J by 9 bases. Germline lookup yields CDR1 SGHKS and CDR2 YYEKEE (reference sequence). This CDR3 comprises 15 residues. CDR3 residues: CASSSIGQGFSEQFF. As DNA, the CDR3 is TGTGCCAGCAGCTCGATCGGACAGGGGTTCAGTGAGCAGTTCTTC. The variable domain in full, with the rest retrieved from reference TRBV5-5 and TRBJ2-1, is DAGVTQSPTHLIKTRGQQVTLRCSPISGHKSVSWYQQVLGQGPQFIFQYYEKEERGRGNFPDRFSARQFPNYSSELNVNALLLGDSALYLCASSSIGQGFSEQFFGPGTRLTVL.

This chain links TRBV5-1 with TRBJ2-7; D unclear. The V gene lost 2 bases and the J gene lost 3 bases, with 15 bases spanning the gap. CDR1 is SGHRS, CDR2 YFSETQ, per germline. CDR3 size: 15 residues. This CDR3 reads CASSLSFSELYEQYF. The CDR3, as DNA: TGCGCCAGCAGCTTAAGTTTCAGTGAGCTCTACGAGCAGTACTTC.

As regards this clonotype: A much larger clone differs by one base, so this may be a read error. Since the CDR3 does not end with the conserved phenylalanine or tryptophan, this likely comes from a read error. The chain employs TRBV4-2 and TRBJ2-5, with D perhaps TRBD1 or TRBD2 (5 bases each). This CDR3 comprises 15 residues. The ends were cut back, 2 bases at V and 5 bases at J, with 15 bases in the middle. In germline, CDR1 is LGHNA, CDR2 YNFKEQ. The CDR3 DNA reads TGTGCCAGCAGCCAACAGTGGGGGTCCGGGGAGACCCAGTACTGC. Its protein is CASSQQWGSGETQYC.